This T cell receptor beta chain is from a study of technical replicates of blood from a handful of donors. Profiled with immunoSEQ multiplex PCR; TCRdb holds only in-frame clones, not every one. The data contain more than 65,000 clones, 80% to 95% of them seen just once; the ten biggest clones take up roughly 0.33%. The ends were cut back, 7 bases at V and 3 bases at J, with 16 bases in the middle. CDR3 length equals 15 residues. CDR1 SGHAT and CDR2 FQNNGV come from the germline V gene. Sequences were obtained from T cells isolated from PBMCs. This sequence originates from a human donor in good health. The gene calls are TRBV11-2 and TRBJ2-1; D may be TRBD2 (6 bases). CDR3 coding DNA: TGTGCCAGCATCCTCGACCGGAGGGTCTACAATGAGCAGTTCTTC. Residues: CASILDRRVYNEQFF.